A single sample is the source of the 30 T cell receptor beta chains below, sequenced in a study of T cells in Graves' hyperthyroidism and ophthalmopathy. Amplified TCR beta CDR3 regions derived from RNA transcripts. Carried out on the TCR CDR3, a first-round RT-PCR used the HTBI primer set. In TCRdb, the multiplex PCR reads were re-called with MiXCR into one record per CDR3 protein. Among more than 350,000 distinct CDR3 sequences listed, more than 14% were seen once. The sequencing input was blood. These receptors were taken from a woman in her thirties with Graves' ophthalmopathy.

V usage is TRBV13 and J usage is TRBJ1-6; 7 bases are shared with TRBD1. This CDR3 is 16 amino acids long. Trimming removed 4 bases from V and 7 bases from J; junction bases left unmatched: 10. Per germline, CDR1 PRHDT and CDR2 FYEKMQ (reference sequence). CDR3 loop: CASSSSFGTANSPLHF. CDR3 DNA: TGTGCCAGCAGCTCAAGTTTCGGGACAGCCAATTCACCCCTCCACTTT.

This clonotype was observed at least ten times. This chain uses TRBV20-1 with TRBJ1-2; D is uncertain. The CDR3 contains 11 residues. Germline V gene lookup returns CDR1 DFQATT and CDR2 SNEGSKA (reference sequence). V dropped 7 bases and J dropped 8 bases, with 14 bases sitting between them. The CDR3 DNA sequence: TGCAGTGGGGTACGGGTAGGCGGCTACACCTTC. As protein: CSGVRVGGYTF.

This clonotype was seen at least ten times. This chain joins TRBV3-1 and TRBJ1-2; D call uncertain. Trimming took 4 bases from V and 2 from J, leaving 2 bases between them. The CDR3 runs 11 residues. Germline values: CDR1 LGHDT, CDR2 YNNKEL (reference sequence). The DNA of the CDR3 is TGTGCCAGCAGCCCCAACTATGGCTACACCTTC. Amino acids: CASSPNYGYTF. Based on the CDR3 plus reference TRBV3-1 and TRBJ1-2, the full variable domain is DTAVSQTPKYLVTQMGNDKSIKCEQNLGHDTMYWYKQDSKKFLKIMFSYNNKELIINETVPNRFSPKSPDKAHLNLHINSLELGDSAVYFCASSPNYGYTFGSGTRLTVV.

There are a few counts of this clonotype. It is likely a read error, because the conserved phenylalanine at the end of the CDR3 is missing. J is TRBJ1-2 and V is TRBV5-8; D remains ambiguous. The V gene's germline CDR1 is SGHTS and CDR2 YDEGEE. Trimming took off 4 bases at V and 8 bases at J, with 15 bases between the two ends. The CDR3 contains 13 residues. Here the CDR3 DNA reads TGTGCCAGCAGCCCAGTAGCTCGTCCAGGCTACACCCTC. It translates to CASSPVARPGYTL.

There are many counts of this clonotype. This chain uses TRBV12-5 with TRBJ2-7, with D maybe TRBD2 (6 bases). V lost 8 bases to trimming and J lost 0 bases, with 23 bases between them. This CDR3 is built from 17 residues. The germline V gene has CDR1 LGHNT and CDR2 FRNRAP. CDR3 amino acids: CASPGQGGNTDSYEQYF. CDR3 DNA sequence: TGTGCTAGTCCTGGGCAGGGAGGTAATACGGACTCCTACGAGCAGTACTTC.

This clonotype was observed at least ten times. The V call is TRBV6-5, the J call TRBJ2-7; no clear D. CDR3 length equals 14 residues. Trimming stripped 4 bases from V and 5 bases from J, with 15 bases between. From germline, CDR1 is MNHEY and CDR2 SVGAGI. CDR3 loop: CASSSGARIHEQYF. CDR3 in DNA: TGTGCCAGCAGTTCAGGAGCTAGGATCCACGAGCAGTACTTC.

This clonotype came up many times. The chain carries TRBV2 and TRBJ2-5; D remains ambiguous. CDR3 length equals 14 residues. Germline CDR1 is SNHLY and CDR2 is FYNNEI. Trimming shortened V by 1 base and J by 1 base, and 7 bases separated the two germline ends. The CDR3: CASSEEAIQETQYF. In DNA form, the CDR3 reads TGTGCCAGCAGTGAAGAGGCAATCCAAGAGACCCAGTACTTC.

This clonotype showed up many times. This rearrangement joins TRBV10-3 to TRBJ2-7; D not resolved. This CDR3 region has 14 residues. V was trimmed by 0 bases and J by 2 bases, leaving 8 bases between them. Germline V gives CDR1 ENHRY, CDR2 SYGVKD. Written as DNA, the CDR3 is TGTGCCATCAGTGAGTCCATACCTCCCTACGAGCAGTACTTC. Protein sequence: CAISESIPPYEQYF.

The chain is built from TRBV7-6 and TRBJ2-3, with a weak D call TRBD2 (6 bases). Germline assignment: CDR1 SGHVS and CDR2 FNYEAQ. Trimming pared 1 base from V and 0 bases from J, leaving 11 bases between. CDR3 length equals 16 residues. DNA of the CDR3: TGTGCCAGCAGCTTAGGACGGGGGAGCAGCACAGATACGCAGTATTTT. Translating gives CASSLGRGSSTDTQYF.

As concerns this clonotype: This sequence may be a read error, since a much larger clone differs from it by one base. The rearrangement links TRBV6-1 to TRBJ1-1; D unresolved. V was cut by 6 bases and J by 3 bases, with 8 bases left in between. The germline V gene has CDR1 MNHNS and CDR2 SASEGT. This CDR3 is built from 12 residues. In DNA, the CDR3 is TGTGCCAGCAGGTCGGCGGACACTGAAGCTTTCTTT. This encodes CASRSADTEAFF.

This clonotype was seen at least ten times. The chain has TRBV12-3 or TRBV12-4 and TRBJ2-7, with a possible D match to TRBD2 (7 bases). There are 14 residues in the CDR3. The germline V and J ends were trimmed by 3 bases and 5 bases, with 14 bases remaining between them. The DNA for the CDR3 is TGTGCCAGCAGTTTGGGGGGGGGGCTGGACGAGCAGTACTTC. Protein: CASSLGGGLDEQYF.

This clonotype showed up just a few times. The chain has TRBV19 and TRBJ1-5; TRBD1 aligns across 10 bases. Germline values: CDR1 LNHDA, CDR2 SQIVND (reference sequence). The CDR3 runs to 15 residues. V lost 7 bases, J lost 4 bases, and 7 bases stayed unmatched. The CDR3 region is CASTETGGMNQPQHF. The CDR3 nucleotides are TGTGCCAGTACCGAGACAGGGGGCATGAATCAGCCCCAGCATTTT.

V gene TRBV27 combines with J gene TRBJ2-3; 11 nucleotides line up with TRBD2. The length of the CDR3 is 18 residues. Trimming cost V 1 base and J 1 base; bases outside gene matches: 7. Looked up from germline, CDR1 is MNHEY and CDR2 is SMNVEV (reference sequence). CDR3 nucleotides: TGTGCCAGCAGTTTATTAGGGCTAGCGGGGGGACGCACAGATACGCAGTATTTT. Protein sequence: CASSLLGLAGGRTDTQYF.

This rearrangement joins TRBV9 to TRBJ2-6; 12 nucleotides agree with TRBD2. The germline CDR1 and CDR2 sequences are SGDLS and YYNGEE. With 6 bases clipped from V and 19 bases from J, the junction kept 11 bases outside the gene matches. CDR3 length: 13 residues. The DNA for the CDR3 is TGTGCCAGCACCTTGACTAGCGGGGGAGATCCAACTTTC. Its protein is CASTLTSGGDPTF.

The sample holds many counts of this clonotype. J is TRBJ1-4 and V is TRBV2, with 8 bases aligning to TRBD1. Trimming at V came to 7 bases and at J to 7 bases, leaving 5 bases not matched to a gene. Germline V gene data show CDR1 as SNHLY and CDR2 as FYNNEI. The CDR3 has 13 amino acids. The CDR3: CASKRTGGEKLFF. CDR3 DNA sequence: TGTGCCAGCAAAAGAACAGGGGGTGAAAAACTGTTTTTT.

This clonotype was picked up many times. V is TRBV5-1 and J is TRBJ2-3; TRBD2 agrees at 8 bases. The V gene's germline CDR1 is SGHRS and CDR2 YFSETQ. V dropped 5 bases and J dropped 5; count of bases not matched to a gene: 7. The CDR3 consists of 14 residues. CDR3 sequence: CASSSFAGGDTQYF. In DNA form, the CDR3 reads TGCGCCAGCAGTAGCTTCGCGGGGGGAGATACGCAGTATTTT. The full variable domain, in which reference TRBV5-1 and TRBJ2-3 provide the parts outside the CDR3, is KAGVTQTPRYLIKTRGQQVTLSCSPISGHRSVSWYQQTPGQGLQFLFEYFSETQRNKGNFPGRFSGRQFSNSRSEMNVSTLELGDSALYLCASSSFAGGDTQYFGPGTRLTVL.

There are many counts of this clonotype. J is TRBJ2-2 and V is TRBV4-1, with a tentative D call TRBD1 (6 bases). Trimming removed 4 bases from V and 4 bases from J, with 10 bases in between. CDR3 length: 14 residues. Germline V gene lookup returns CDR1 MGHRA and CDR2 YSYEKL. CDR3 sequence reads: CASSRGGSTGELFF. The CDR3, as DNA: TGCGCCAGCAGCCGAGGGGGTAGCACCGGGGAGCTGTTTTTT.

This clonotype was picked up many times. This chain connects TRBV20-1 to TRBJ1-2, with TRBD1 as a possible D gene (5 bases). Germline V lookup: CDR1 DFQATT, CDR2 SNEGSKA (reference sequence). CDR3 length equals 13 residues. Trimming took 6 bases from V and 2 from J, leaving 13 bases between them. CDR3 nucleotides: TGCAGTGCGAAACAGACAGACAACTATGGCTACACCTTC. It codes for CSAKQTDNYGYTF.

This clonotype was seen ten or more times. This chain connects TRBV15 to TRBJ1-5; perhaps TRBD1 as D (5 bases). The CDR3 is made up of 15 amino acids. Trimming removed 3 bases from V and 1 base from J, with 10 bases in between. The germline CDR1 and CDR2 sequences are LNHNV and YYDKDF (reference sequence). CDR3 nucleotides: TGTGCCACCAGCAGTGTAGGGGAAAGCAATCAGCCCCAGCATTTT. This codes for CATSSVGESNQPQHF.

Many counts were recorded for this clonotype. The chain couples TRBV28 to TRBJ1-5; no clear D. Germline CDR1 reads MDHEN; CDR2 reads SYDVKM. This CDR3 spans 16 amino acids. V was trimmed by 4 bases and J by 6 bases, leaving 19 bases between them. The CDR3 sequence is CASSSGEPTFGQPQHF. As DNA, the CDR3 is TGTGCCAGCAGTTCTGGGGAGCCCACGTTTGGTCAGCCCCAGCATTTT.

This clonotype showed up many times. V gene TRBV12-3 or TRBV12-4 combines with J gene TRBJ1-1, with no clear D. The V end was cut by 7 bases, the J end by 3 bases, with 12 bases between. CDR3 size: 13 residues. CDR3 DNA: TGTGCCAGCACCCGGACTGAATACACTGAAGCTTTCTTT. Amino acids: CASTRTEYTEAFF.

This clonotype was picked up many times. This sequence joins TRBV11-3 and TRBJ2-3, with 10 bases fitting TRBD2. J gave up 4 bases and V 2 bases, and 6 bases lay outside the gene matches. The CDR3 runs to 16 residues. Germline V lookup: CDR1 SGHNT, CDR2 YENEEA. As DNA, the CDR3 is TGTGCCAGCAGCTTAAACCAGCGGGGGGGCGCAGATACGCAGTATTTT. Translated: CASSLNQRGGADTQYF.

This clonotype has ten or more counts. The chain couples TRBV11-2 to TRBJ2-7, with 9 bases identical to TRBD2. The CDR3 sequence is 15 residues long. Looked up from germline, CDR1 is SGHAT and CDR2 is FQNNGV. J lost 5 bases, V lost 5 bases, and 10 bases had no gene match. CDR3 sequence: CASSPEGLAFDEQYF. For the CDR3, the DNA is TGTGCCAGCAGCCCCGAGGGACTAGCATTCGACGAGCAGTACTTC.

This clonotype was counted at least ten times. V is TRBV7-3 and J is TRBJ1-1; D might be TRBD1 (5 bases). The germline V gene has CDR1 SGHTA and CDR2 FQGTGA. Trimming removed 2 bases from V and 4 bases from J, with 8 bases in between. The length of the CDR3 is 13 residues. This CDR3 is CASSLLQGTEAFF. CDR3 sequence (DNA): TGTGCCAGCAGCTTACTTCAGGGCACTGAAGCTTTCTTT.

This chain links TRBV12-5 with TRBJ1-4; 8 nucleotides align to TRBD1. The CDR3 runs to 14 residues. Germline V gene lookup returns CDR1 LGHNT and CDR2 FRNRAP. V gave up 8 bases and J gave up 3 bases; unmatched junction bases: 5. The CDR3 region has the DNA TGTGCTAGTACAGGGGGTGAGGCTAATGAAAAACTGTTTTTT. Amino acids: CASTGGEANEKLFF.

This clonotype was detected ten times or more. The gene calls are TRBV6-1 and TRBJ2-3, with no clear D. This CDR3 has 14 amino acids. Per the germline V gene, CDR1 is MNHNS and CDR2 is SASEGT. V lost 6 bases, J lost 0 bases, and 10 bases lay in between. CDR3 amino acids: CASSESPSTDTQYF. The CDR3 region has the DNA TGTGCCAGCAGCGAGTCCCCTAGCACAGATACGCAGTATTTT.

The table lists this clonotype with many counts. J is TRBJ2-5 and V is TRBV20-1; 7 bases align to TRBD2. Unmatched junction bases numbered 8, after V lost 3 bases and J lost 1 base. The CDR3 length is 15 residues. Germline V gives CDR1 DFQATT, CDR2 SNEGSKA (reference sequence). CDR3 region: CSASYLSGCQETQYF. CDR3 bases: TGCAGTGCTAGTTATCTTAGCGGGTGCCAAGAGACCCAGTACTTC.

This clonotype was found many times. This sequence joins TRBV5-1 and TRBJ2-7; D is possibly TRBD1 (5 bases). The V gene's germline CDR1 is SGHRS and CDR2 YFSETQ. The V gene lost 0 bases and the J gene lost 3 bases, with 13 bases spanning the gap. The CDR3 is 15 amino acids. CDR3 nucleotides: TGCGCCAGCAGCTTGGTCTCAGGGATAAACTACGAGCAGTACTTC. Its translation: CASSLVSGINYEQYF. The whole variable domain, filled in from reference TRBV5-1 and TRBJ2-7, reads KAGVTQTPRYLIKTRGQQVTLSCSPISGHRSVSWYQQTPGQGLQFLFEYFSETQRNKGNFPGRFSGRQFSNSRSEMNVSTLELGDSALYLCASSLVSGINYEQYFGPGTRLTVT.

This clonotype has ten or more counts. The chain joins TRBV5-1 to TRBJ2-1, with D possibly TRBD2 on 5 matching bases. The CDR3 contains 16 residues. V was clipped by 4 bases and J by 4 bases, with 18 bases between them. Germline lookup yields CDR1 SGHRS and CDR2 YFSETQ. Written as DNA, the CDR3 is TGCGCCAGCAGCCGTCCTAGGACGGGGTCTTACAATGAGCAGTTCTTC. Protein product: CASSRPRTGSYNEQFF.

This clonotype showed up many times. V usage is TRBV7-3 and J usage is TRBJ2-3, with TRBD1 matching over 7 bases. J lost 2 bases, V lost 4 bases, and 6 bases had no gene match. This CDR3 has 15 amino acids. Germline values: CDR1 SGHTA, CDR2 FQGTGA. CDR3 loop: CASSSNRGPTDTQYF. The CDR3 DNA reads as TGTGCCAGCAGCTCGAACAGGGGCCCCACAGATACGCAGTATTTT.